Each of the 5 T cell receptor beta chains below was sequenced from the same sample in a study of cytomegalovirus exposure and HLA in healthy donors. 13 Jbeta primers and 60 Vbeta primers were used for the PCR. Clones were sequenced by immunoSEQ multiplex PCR, and TCRdb holds only the in-frame ones, with some missing. The data show around 59,000 clones, over 70% seen once. The specimen sequenced was PBMCs. These receptors were obtained from a woman between 40 and 55 years old in good health and CMV-seronegative.

The chain joins TRBV7-6 to TRBJ2-5, with TRBD2 identical over 14 bases. The CDR3 extends over 19 amino acids. Germline CDR1 reads SGHVS; CDR2 reads FNYEAQ. The J segment lost 4 bases and the V segment lost 5 bases, leaving 15 bases of the junction unmatched. The CDR3 nucleotides are TGTGCCAGCAGCCCGCCGGGACTAGCGGGAGCAGGGGTAGGAGAGACCCAGTACTTC. Its translation is CASSPPGLAGAGVGETQYF. The complete variable domain, with remaining parts taken from reference TRBV7-6 and TRBJ2-5, reads GAGVSQSPRYKVTKRGQDVALRCDPISGHVSLYWYRQALGQGPEFLTYFNYEAQQDKSGLPNDRFSAERPEGSISTLTIQRTEQRDSAMYRCASSPPGLAGAGVGETQYFGPGTRLLVL.

V gene TRBV7-9 combines with J gene TRBJ2-1; D is possibly TRBD2 (5 bases). V lost 1 base to trimming and J lost 1 base, with 8 bases between them. The CDR3 covers 15 residues. Germline V gene sequence: CDR1 SEHNR, CDR2 FQNEAQ (reference sequence). CDR3 nucleotides: TGTGCCAGCAGCTTAGAAATAGCGTCCTACAATGAGCAGTTCTTC. Translation: CASSLEIASYNEQFF. The complete variable domain, with remaining parts taken from reference TRBV7-9 and TRBJ2-1, reads DTGVSQNPRHKITKRGQNVTFRCDPISEHNRLYWYRQTLGQGPEFLTYFQNEAQLEKSRLLSDRFSAERPKGSFSTLEIQRTEQGDSAMYLCASSLEIASYNEQFFGPGTRLTVL.

The gene calls are TRBV28 and TRBJ2-3, with 15 bases aligning to TRBD2. J gave up 2 bases and V 5 bases, and 11 bases lay outside the gene matches. The CDR3 is 19 residues long. Germline V gives CDR1 MDHEN, CDR2 SYDVKM. The CDR3: CASSGTSGRRRPYTDTQYF. CDR3 nucleotide sequence: TGTGCCAGCAGTGGGACTAGCGGGAGGCGCCGGCCTTACACAGATACGCAGTATTTT.

This clone was counted only a few times. The V call is TRBV6-5, the J call TRBJ2-1, with 11 bases identical to TRBD1. J was trimmed by 9 bases and V by 6 bases; bases with no gene match: 10. Germline assignment: CDR1 MNHEY and CDR2 SVGAGI. The CDR3 runs to 15 residues. The CDR3 coding sequence is TGTGCCAGCAGAGACACCGGACAGGGGGCGTTTGAGCAGTTCTTC. Protein: CASRDTGQGAFEQFF.

The chain joins TRBV5-1 to TRBJ1-3; D is possibly TRBD1 (5 bases). Trimming removed 0 bases at V and 4 bases at J, with 17 bases between. The CDR3 has 17 amino acids. Germline values: CDR1 SGHRS, CDR2 YFSETQ. For the CDR3, the DNA is TGCGCCAGCAGCTTGGACCAGGGCGTAAGGGAAGGAAACACCATATATTTT. The encoded protein is CASSLDQGVREGNTIYF.